These 16 T cell receptor beta chains originate from one sample sequenced in a study of Graves' ophthalmopathy and Graves' hyperthyroidism. Amplification of TCR beta CDR3 regions used RNA transcripts. First-round RT-PCR with HTBI primers preceded a second-round multiplex PCR. TCRdb used MiXCR to reprocess the multiplex PCR reads, holding one entry per CDR3 protein. The table shows 52,000 or so distinct CDR3 sequences, with approximately 47% occurring only once. Sequenced input: peripheral blood. The source of these receptors is an adult woman with Graves' ophthalmopathy.

As regards this clonotype: Given the absence of the conserved phenylalanine or tryptophan at the CDR3 end, a read error is likely. No DNA is shown, since the ends of the CDR3 on it are uncertain; the CDR3 is the one TCRdb lists. The V and J genes are TRBV7-2 and TRBJ2-5; no check of the table's D call, TRBD2, against the DNA was made. Looked up from germline, CDR1 is SGHTA and CDR2 is FQGNSA. Inclusive of both ends, the CDR3 amounts to 14 amino acids. CDR3 sequence reads: CASSRTREGYTFGS.

Many counts were recorded for this clonotype. The chain employs TRBV29-1 and TRBJ1-5; TRBD1 aligns across 7 bases. This CDR3 is built from 17 residues. V shed 7 bases and J 0 bases; nucleotides not matched to a gene: 15. The germline gives CDR1 SQVTM, CDR2 ANQGSEA. In DNA, the CDR3 is TGCAGCGCCGGGGGTGGGACAGCTCCCTATAGCAATCAGCCCCAGCATTTT. It encodes CSAGGGTAPYSNQPQHF.

A remark on this clonotype: This could be a read error, since a much larger clone is one nucleotide away. The rearrangement uses TRBV27 and TRBJ1-2; 7 bases are a match to TRBD1. Germline CDR1 MNHEY, CDR2 SMNVEV (reference sequence). The CDR3 totals 13 residues. The CDR3 loop is CASRGTGDRGYAF. CDR3 bases: TGTGCCAGCAGAGGTACAGGGGATCGGGGCTACGCCTTC.

The J gene is TRBJ2-7, the V gene TRBV25-1; TRBD2 might be the D (5 bases). Trimming stripped 8 bases from V and 0 bases from J, with 11 bases between. Germline V gives CDR1 MGHDK, CDR2 SYGVNS. The CDR3 extends over 13 amino acids. The DNA for the CDR3 is TGTGCCAGCGGGAGAACTCTCTCCTACGAGCAGTACTTC. It yields the protein CASGRTLSYEQYF.

In the case of this clonotype: Sequence at one end of the junction differs from germline and may be a read error. The V and J genes are TRBV5-1 and TRBJ2-7; D is uncertain. Looked up from germline, CDR1 is SGHRS and CDR2 is YFSETQ. This CDR3 has 12 amino acids. The DNA of the CDR3 is TGCGCCAGCAGCTTGGTCTCCTACGGGCAGTGCTTC. Its translation: CASSLVSYGQCF.

There are many counts of this clonotype. The gene calls are TRBV9 and TRBJ1-2; D is perhaps TRBD1 (5 bases). The V end was cut by 0 bases, the J end by 0 bases, with 9 bases between. The length of the CDR3 is 15 residues. Looked up from germline, CDR1 is SGDLS and CDR2 is YYNGEE. This chain's CDR3 is CASSVGLGANYGYTF. The CDR3, as DNA: TGTGCCAGCAGCGTAGGACTAGGGGCTAACTATGGCTACACCTTC.

The gene calls are TRBV7-2 and TRBJ1-1, with 10 bases identical to TRBD1. The V and J ends lost 5 bases and 4 bases, in that order; junction bases with no gene match: 4. The germline gives CDR1 SGHTA, CDR2 FQGNSA. The CDR3 consists of 14 residues. The CDR3 DNA reads as TGTGCCAGCAGCCGGGGACAGGGGATCACTGAAGCTTTCTTT. This codes for CASSRGQGITEAFF.

This clonotype was seen once. V is TRBV25-1 and J is TRBJ1-1, with D hard to call. CDR1 MGHDK and CDR2 SYGVNS come from the germline V gene. This CDR3 is 18 amino acids long. Trimming removed 0 bases at V and 6 bases at J, with 23 bases between. In DNA form, the CDR3 reads TGTGCCAGCAGTGAATATACTAGCGGGAGGGCCGCAAAATCTGAAGCTTTCTTT. This sequence encodes CASSEYTSGRAAKSEAFF.

The rearrangement joins TRBV7-9 to TRBJ1-4; D is perhaps TRBD1 (6 bases). Trimming took off 5 bases at V and 5 bases at J, with 18 bases between the two ends. There are 16 residues in the CDR3. Germline V lookup: CDR1 SEHNR, CDR2 FQNEAQ (reference sequence). The CDR3 DNA sequence: TGTGCCAGCAGCCTAGAGTTTGGGGGCGGAAATGAAAAACTGTTTTTT. It specifies CASSLEFGGGNEKLFF.

V usage is TRBV5-1 and J usage is TRBJ1-3; TRBD1 matches 7 bases. The J segment lost 1 base and the V segment lost 3 bases, leaving 4 bases of the junction unmatched. The CDR3 spans 15 residues. CDR1 SGHRS and CDR2 YFSETQ come from the germline V gene. CDR3 bases: TGCGCCAGCAGCTCAGGGGGTTGGTCTGGAAACACCATATATTTT. Its protein product is CASSSGGWSGNTIYF.

J is TRBJ2-7 and V is TRBV7-6, with 8 bases aligning to TRBD2. V was clipped by 2 bases and J by 4 bases; unmatched bases: 7. Germline CDR1 and CDR2: SGHVS and FNYEAQ. This CDR3 contains 15 residues. The chain's CDR3 is CASSLRRGVIYEQYF. Written as DNA, the CDR3 is TGTGCCAGCAGCTTAAGGCGGGGGGTAATTTACGAGCAGTACTTC.

V usage is TRBV7-6 and J usage is TRBJ2-1; 7 nucleotides match TRBD2. This CDR3 is 15 amino acids long. With 4 bases clipped from V and 6 bases from J, the junction kept 9 bases outside the gene matches. Per the germline V gene, CDR1 is SGHVS and CDR2 is FNYEAQ. CDR3 in amino acids: CASSSLGGEVNEQFF. The CDR3 bases are TGTGCCAGCAGCTCCTTGGGGGGGGAGGTCAATGAGCAGTTCTTC.

This sequence joins TRBV25-1 and TRBJ2-7; TRBD1 agrees at 8 bases. The CDR3 has 16 amino acids. The junction had 16 bases not matched to a gene; V was cut back by 5 bases and J by 7 bases. Germline CDR1 and CDR2: MGHDK and SYGVNS. This CDR3 is CASSLRPGRGQQEQYF. The CDR3 nucleotides are TGTGCCAGCAGTCTACGGCCCGGCAGGGGGCAGCAGGAGCAGTACTTC.

The sample holds many counts of this clonotype. This chain connects TRBV20-1 to TRBJ2-7; possible D gene TRBD2, 6 bases. In germline, CDR1 is DFQATT, CDR2 SNEGSKA (reference sequence). CDR3 length: 12 amino acids. The V and J ends lost 4 bases and 3 bases respectively, with 10 bases between them. DNA of the CDR3: TGCAGTGCTACCGGGGGATTCTACGAGCAGTACTTC. It yields the protein CSATGGFYEQYF.

CDR3 sequence reads: CASSLAGGFYNEQFF. CDR3 DNA sequence: TGCGCCAGCTCCCTAGCGGGAGGGTTTTACAATGAGCAGTTCTTC. The chain employs TRBV5-1 and TRBJ2-1, with TRBD2 identical over 12 bases. Germline V gene data show CDR1 as SGHRS and CDR2 as YFSETQ. The V segment lost 7 bases and the J segment 4 bases; nucleotides outside the gene matches: 6. This CDR3 region has 15 residues.

This clonotype was detected many times. The chain carries TRBV20-1 and TRBJ2-1; 8 bases agree with TRBD1. CDR1 is DFQATT and CDR2 is SNEGSKA in the germline V gene (reference sequence). CDR3 length: 18 residues. This chain's CDR3 is CSTDVGTGQSSGYNEQFF. The DNA of the CDR3 is TGCAGCACCGATGTTGGGACAGGCCAATCTAGTGGCTACAATGAGCAGTTCTTC.